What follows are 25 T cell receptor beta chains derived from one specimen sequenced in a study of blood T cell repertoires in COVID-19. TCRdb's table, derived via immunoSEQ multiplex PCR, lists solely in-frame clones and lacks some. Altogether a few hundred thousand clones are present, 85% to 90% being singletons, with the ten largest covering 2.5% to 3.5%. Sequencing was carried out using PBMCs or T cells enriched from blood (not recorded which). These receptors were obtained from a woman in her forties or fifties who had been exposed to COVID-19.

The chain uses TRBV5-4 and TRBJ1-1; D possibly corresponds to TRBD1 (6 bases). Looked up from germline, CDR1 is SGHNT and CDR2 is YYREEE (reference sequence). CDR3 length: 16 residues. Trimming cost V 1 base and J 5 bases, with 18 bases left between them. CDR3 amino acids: CASSLPGGASYTEAFF. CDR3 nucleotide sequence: TGTGCCAGCAGCTTGCCGGGGGGCGCCTCCTATACTGAAGCTTTCTTT.

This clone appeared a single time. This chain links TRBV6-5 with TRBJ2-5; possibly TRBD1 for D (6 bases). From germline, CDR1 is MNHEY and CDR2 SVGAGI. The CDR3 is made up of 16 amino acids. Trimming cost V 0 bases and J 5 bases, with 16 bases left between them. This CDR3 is CASSYSQGYFEETQYF. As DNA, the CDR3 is TGTGCCAGCAGTTACTCACAGGGATACTTCGAGGAGACCCAGTACTTC.

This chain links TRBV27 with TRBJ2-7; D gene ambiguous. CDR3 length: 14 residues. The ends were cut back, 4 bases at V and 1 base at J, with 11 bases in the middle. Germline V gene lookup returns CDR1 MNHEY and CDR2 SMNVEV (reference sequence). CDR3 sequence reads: CASSYKESSYEQYF. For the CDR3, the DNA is TGTGCCAGCAGTTACAAGGAGAGTTCCTACGAGCAGTACTTC.

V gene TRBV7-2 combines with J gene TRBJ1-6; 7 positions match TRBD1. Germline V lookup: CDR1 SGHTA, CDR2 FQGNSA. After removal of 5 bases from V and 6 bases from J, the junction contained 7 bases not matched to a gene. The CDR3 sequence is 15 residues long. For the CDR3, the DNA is TGTGCCAGCAGCCGCGGCGGGACAGTTAATTCACCCCTCCACTTT. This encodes CASSRGGTVNSPLHF.

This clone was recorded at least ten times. The CDR3 DNA reads as TGCGCCAGCAGTCCTAGCGGCCAAAACGAGCAGTACTTC. Its translation is CASSPSGQNEQYF. The chain couples TRBV10-2 to TRBJ2-7, with 7 bases aligning to TRBD2. CDR1 and CDR2 (germline): WSHSY, SAAADI. V was pared by 5 bases and J by 5 bases, with 6 bases of the junction left unmatched. The CDR3 has 13 amino acids.

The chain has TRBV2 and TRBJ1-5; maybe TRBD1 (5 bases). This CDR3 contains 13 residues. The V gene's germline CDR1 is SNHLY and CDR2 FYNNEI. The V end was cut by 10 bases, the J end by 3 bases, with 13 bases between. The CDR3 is CATREGINQPQHF. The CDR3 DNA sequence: TGTGCCACCAGGGAGGGGATCAATCAGCCCCAGCATTTT.

CDR3 in DNA: TGTGCCAGCTCACCTTCGGACACCCGAGGGCAGTACTTC. It specifies CASSPSDTRGQYF. The gene calls are TRBV18 and TRBJ2-7; maybe TRBD1 (5 bases). Germline-derived CDR1 and CDR2 are KGHSH and LQKENI. The CDR3 is 13 residues long. Deletions cut 3 bases from V and 9 bases from J, with 15 bases between.

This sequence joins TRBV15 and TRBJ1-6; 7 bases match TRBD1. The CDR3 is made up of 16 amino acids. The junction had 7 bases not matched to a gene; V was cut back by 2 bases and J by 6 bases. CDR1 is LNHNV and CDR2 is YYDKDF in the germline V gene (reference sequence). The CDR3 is CATSRTRDSLNSPLHF. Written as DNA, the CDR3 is TGTGCCACCAGCAGAACCCGGGACAGTCTTAATTCACCCCTCCACTTT.

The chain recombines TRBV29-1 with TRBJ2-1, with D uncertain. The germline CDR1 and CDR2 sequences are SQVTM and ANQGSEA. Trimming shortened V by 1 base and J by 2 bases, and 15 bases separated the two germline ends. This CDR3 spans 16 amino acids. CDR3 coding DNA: TGCAGCGTTGAAGGGTTAAAACAGAGAGCCTACAATGAGCAGTTCTTC. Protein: CSVEGLKQRAYNEQFF.

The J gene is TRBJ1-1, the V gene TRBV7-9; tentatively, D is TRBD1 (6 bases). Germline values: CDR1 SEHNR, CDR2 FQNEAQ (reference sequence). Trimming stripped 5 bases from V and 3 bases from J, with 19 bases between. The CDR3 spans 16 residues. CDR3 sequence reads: CASSQKGLGHHTEAFF. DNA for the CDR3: TGTGCCAGCAGCCAGAAAGGGCTGGGACATCACACTGAAGCTTTCTTT.

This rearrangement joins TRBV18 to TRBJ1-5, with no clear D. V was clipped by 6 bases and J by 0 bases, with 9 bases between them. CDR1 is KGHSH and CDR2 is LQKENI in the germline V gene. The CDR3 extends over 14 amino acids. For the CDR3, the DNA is TGTGCCAGCTCGGCAGGCTATAGCAATCAGCCCCAGCATTTT. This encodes CASSAGYSNQPQHF.

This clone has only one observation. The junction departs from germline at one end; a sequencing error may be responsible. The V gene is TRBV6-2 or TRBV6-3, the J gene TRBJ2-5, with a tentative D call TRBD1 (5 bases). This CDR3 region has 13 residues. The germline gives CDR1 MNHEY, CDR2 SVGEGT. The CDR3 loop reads CASSTQPPRASDF. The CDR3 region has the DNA TGTGCCAGCAGTACCCAGCCCCCCAGGGCCAGCGACTTC.

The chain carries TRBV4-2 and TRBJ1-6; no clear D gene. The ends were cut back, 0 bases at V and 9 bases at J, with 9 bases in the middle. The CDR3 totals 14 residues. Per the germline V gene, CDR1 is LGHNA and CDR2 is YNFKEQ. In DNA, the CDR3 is TGTGCCAGCAGCCAAGAAGCAATGTCTTCACCCCTCCACTTT. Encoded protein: CASSQEAMSSPLHF.

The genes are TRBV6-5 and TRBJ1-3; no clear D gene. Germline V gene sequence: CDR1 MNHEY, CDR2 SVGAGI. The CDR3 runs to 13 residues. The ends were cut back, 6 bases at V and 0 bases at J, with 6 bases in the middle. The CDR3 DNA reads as TGTGCCAGCAGAACAGACTCTGGAAACACCATATATTTT. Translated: CASRTDSGNTIYF.

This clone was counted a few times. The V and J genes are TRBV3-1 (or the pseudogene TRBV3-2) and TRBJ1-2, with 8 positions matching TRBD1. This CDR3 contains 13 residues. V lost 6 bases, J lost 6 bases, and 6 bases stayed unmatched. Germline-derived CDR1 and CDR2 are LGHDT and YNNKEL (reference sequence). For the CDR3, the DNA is TGTGCCAGCAGATCTACGACAGGGGATGGCTACACCTTC. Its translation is CASRSTTGDGYTF.

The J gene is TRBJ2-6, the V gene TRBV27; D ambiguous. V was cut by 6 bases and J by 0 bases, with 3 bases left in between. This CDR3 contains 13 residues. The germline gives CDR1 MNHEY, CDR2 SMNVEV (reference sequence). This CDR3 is CASSLSGANVLTF. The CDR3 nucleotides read TGTGCCAGCAGCCTCTCTGGGGCCAACGTCCTGACTTTC. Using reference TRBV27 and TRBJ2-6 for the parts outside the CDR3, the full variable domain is EAQVTQNPRYLITVTGKKLTVTCSQNMNHEYMSWYRQDPGLGLRQIYYSMNVEVTDKGDVPEGYKVSRKEKRNFPLILESPSPNQTSLYFCASSLSGANVLTFGAGSRLTVL.

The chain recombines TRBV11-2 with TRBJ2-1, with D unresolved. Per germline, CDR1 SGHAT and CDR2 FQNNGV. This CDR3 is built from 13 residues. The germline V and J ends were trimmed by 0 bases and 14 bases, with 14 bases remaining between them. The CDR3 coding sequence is TGTGCCAGCAGCTTAGACCCCGACTCTTCTAAGTTCTTC. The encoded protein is CASSLDPDSSKFF.

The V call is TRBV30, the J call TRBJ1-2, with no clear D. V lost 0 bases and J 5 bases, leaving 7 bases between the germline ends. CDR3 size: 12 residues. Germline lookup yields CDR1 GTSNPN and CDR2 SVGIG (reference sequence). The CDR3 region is CAWSVLLYGYTF. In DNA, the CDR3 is TGTGCCTGGAGTGTACTGCTATATGGCTACACCTTC.

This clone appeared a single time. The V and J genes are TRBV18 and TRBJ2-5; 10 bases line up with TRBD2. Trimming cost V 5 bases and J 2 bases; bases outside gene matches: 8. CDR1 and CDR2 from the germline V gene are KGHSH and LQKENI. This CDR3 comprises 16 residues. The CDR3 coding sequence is TGTGCCAGCTCAAAAGGGACTAGCGCCTTACAAGAGACCCAGTACTTC. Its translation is CASSKGTSALQETQYF. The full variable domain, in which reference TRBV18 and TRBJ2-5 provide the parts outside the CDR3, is NAGVMQNPRHLVRRRGQEARLRCSPMKGHSHVYWYRQLPEEGLKFMVYLQKENIIDESGMPKERFSAEFPKEGPSILRIQQVVRGDSAAYFCASSKGTSALQETQYFGPGTRLLVL.

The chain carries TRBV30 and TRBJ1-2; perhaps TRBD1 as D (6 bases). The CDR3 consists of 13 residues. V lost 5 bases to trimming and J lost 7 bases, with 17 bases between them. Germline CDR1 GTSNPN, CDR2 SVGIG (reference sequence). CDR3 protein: CAWGRTFRGGYTF. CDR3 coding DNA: TGTGCCTGGGGCAGAACCTTCAGGGGTGGCTACACCTTC.

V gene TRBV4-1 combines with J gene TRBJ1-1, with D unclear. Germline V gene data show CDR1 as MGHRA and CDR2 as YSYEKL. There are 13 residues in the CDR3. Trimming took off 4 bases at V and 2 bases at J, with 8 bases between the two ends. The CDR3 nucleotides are TGCGCCAGCAGCCGCGGATCCAACACTGAAGCTTTCTTT. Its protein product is CASSRGSNTEAFF.

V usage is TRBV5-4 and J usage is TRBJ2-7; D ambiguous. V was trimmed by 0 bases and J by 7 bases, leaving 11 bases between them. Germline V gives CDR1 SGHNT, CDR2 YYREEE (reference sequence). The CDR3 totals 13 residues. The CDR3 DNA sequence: TGTGCCAGCAGCTTGGAAACAGATAGGGAGCAGTACTTC. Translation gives CASSLETDREQYF.

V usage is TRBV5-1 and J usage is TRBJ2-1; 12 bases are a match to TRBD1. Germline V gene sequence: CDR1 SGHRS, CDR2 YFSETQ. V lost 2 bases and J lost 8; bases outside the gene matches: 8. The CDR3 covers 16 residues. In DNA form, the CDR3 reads TGCGCCAGCAGCTTAGACGGGACAGGGGGCTTGGATGAGCAGTTCTTC. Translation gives CASSLDGTGGLDEQFF.

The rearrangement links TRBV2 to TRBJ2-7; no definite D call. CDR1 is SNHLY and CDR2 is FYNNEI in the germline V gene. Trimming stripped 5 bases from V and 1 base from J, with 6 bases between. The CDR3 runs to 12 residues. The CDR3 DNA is TGTGCCAGCAGTCCAGGATCCTACGAGCAGTACTTC. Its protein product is CASSPGSYEQYF.

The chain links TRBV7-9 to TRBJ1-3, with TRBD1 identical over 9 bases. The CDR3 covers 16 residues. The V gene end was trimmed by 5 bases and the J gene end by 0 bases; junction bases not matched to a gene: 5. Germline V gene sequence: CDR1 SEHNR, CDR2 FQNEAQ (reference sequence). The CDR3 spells CASSARDRDSGNTIYF. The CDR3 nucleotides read TGTGCCAGCAGCGCCCGGGACAGGGACTCTGGAAACACCATATATTTT.